Listed here are 8 T cell receptor beta chains from one sample, sequenced in a study of cytomegalovirus exposure and HLA in healthy donors. It was with 60 Vbeta and 13 Jbeta primers that the PCR ran. Generated by immunoSEQ multiplex PCR, the TCRdb table keeps only in-frame clones and is missing some. The profile covers about 97,000 clones, with roughly three quarters appearing a single time and around 4% taken by the ten largest. The sequencing sample was made of PBMCs. These receptors were taken from a man aged 40-55 years in good health and CMV-seronegative.

The V gene is TRBV19, the J gene TRBJ2-1, with 9 bases that match TRBD1. CDR1 LNHDA and CDR2 SQIVND come from the germline V gene (reference sequence). The trim removed 5 bases at V and 1 base at J, leaving 3 bases unmatched. This CDR3 spans 15 amino acids. CDR3 sequence: CASSFDRGSYNEQFF. The CDR3 coding sequence is TGTGCCAGTAGTTTTGACAGGGGGTCCTACAATGAGCAGTTCTTC.

The gene calls are TRBV5-1 and TRBJ1-2, with TRBD1 matching 9 bases. Unmatched junction bases numbered 7, after V lost 4 bases and J lost 6 bases. CDR3 length: 14 amino acids. Germline CDR1 reads SGHRS; CDR2 reads YFSETQ. The CDR3 loop is CASSPSTGGDGYTF. DNA for the CDR3: TGCGCCAGCAGCCCATCGACAGGGGGTGATGGCTACACCTTC.

This chain uses TRBV6-1 with TRBJ2-5, with 10 bases aligning to TRBD2. The J segment lost 7 bases and the V segment lost 5 bases, leaving 7 bases of the junction unmatched. The CDR3 is 14 residues long. Germline loops: CDR1 MNHNS, CDR2 SASEGT. CDR3 amino acids: CASSQRSGGMTQYF. The CDR3 DNA sequence: TGTGCCAGCAGTCAACGTAGCGGGGGGATGACCCAGTACTTC.

The V and J genes are TRBV9 and TRBJ1-3; no firm D call. The CDR3 has 14 residues. CDR1 is SGDLS, CDR2 YYNGEE, per germline. V shed 4 bases and J shed 0 bases, with 8 bases lying between them. CDR3 in amino acids: CASSTPSSGNTIYF. The CDR3 bases are TGTGCCAGCAGCACCCCGAGCTCTGGAAACACCATATATTTT.

The gene calls are TRBV7-2 and TRBJ2-7, with 8 bases identical to TRBD1. Trimming took 5 bases from V and 5 from J; bases not matched to a gene: 8. The CDR3 has 14 amino acids. Germline loops: CDR1 SGHTA, CDR2 FQGNSA. CDR3 sequence reads: CASSIGTGFDEQYF. Written as DNA, the CDR3 is TGTGCCAGCAGCATTGGGACAGGTTTCGACGAGCAGTACTTC.

This clone has only a few counts. The chain combines TRBV5-6 with TRBJ2-3, with D unresolved. This CDR3 comprises 13 residues. Trimming removed 2 bases from V and 2 bases from J, with 6 bases in between. CDR1 and CDR2 from the germline V gene are SGHDT and YYEEEE. The DNA of the CDR3 is TGTGCCAGCAGCTTCGCGTCCACAGATACGCAGTATTTT. Protein sequence: CASSFASTDTQYF.

The chain joins TRBV19 to TRBJ2-2, with a tentative D call TRBD2 (6 bases). The CDR3 runs 15 residues. In germline, CDR1 is LNHDA, CDR2 SQIVND (reference sequence). V lost 7 bases to trimming and J lost 3 bases, with 15 bases between them. Here the CDR3 reads CASKAGLEDTGELFF. Here the CDR3 DNA reads TGTGCCAGTAAGGCGGGACTCGAGGACACCGGGGAGCTGTTTTTT. Drawing the rest from reference TRBV19 and TRBJ2-2, the complete variable domain is DGGITQSPKYLFRKEGQNVTLSCEQNLNHDAMYWYRQDPGQGLRLIYYSQIVNDFQKGDIAEGYSVSREKKESFPLTVTSAQKNPTAFYLCASKAGLEDTGELFFGEGSRLTVL.

This clone was recorded once. The sample holds other DNA sequences that translate to the same CDR3. The DNA of the CDR3 is TGTGCCAGTAGTCCCTCCGACAGAAATGAAAAACTGTTTTTT. Translation: CASSPSDRNEKLFF. J is TRBJ1-4 and V is TRBV19; possible D gene TRBD1, 5 bases. Germline loops: CDR1 LNHDA, CDR2 SQIVND (reference sequence). CDR3 length: 14 residues. Trimming stripped 5 bases from V and 5 bases from J, with 12 bases between.